This TCR beta chain was recovered during a study of T-cell reconstitution after alpha-beta-depleted transplantation in children. This clonotype was picked up many times. The CDR3 extends over 13 amino acids. Germline CDR1 is SGHTA and CDR2 is FQGNSA. V shed 8 bases and J shed 2 bases, with 11 bases lying between them. Library preparation (for TCRbeta) was performed with unique molecular identifiers. One entry per CDR3 protein results from TCRdb running MiXCR on the PCR reads. The sample consists of a few hundred thousand distinct CDR3 sequences, over 9.5% of them appearing once. The sequence was obtained from a human donor who donated a stem cell graft to a child with SCID. The V gene is TRBV7-2, the J gene TRBJ2-3; weak D call: TRBD2 (7 bases). This material consisted of PBMCs from the stem cell graft donor, taken from the stem cell graft. CDR3 in amino acids: CASGGAVTDTQYF. In nucleotides, the CDR3 is TGTGCCAGCGGGGGGGCCGTCACAGATACGCAGTATTTT.